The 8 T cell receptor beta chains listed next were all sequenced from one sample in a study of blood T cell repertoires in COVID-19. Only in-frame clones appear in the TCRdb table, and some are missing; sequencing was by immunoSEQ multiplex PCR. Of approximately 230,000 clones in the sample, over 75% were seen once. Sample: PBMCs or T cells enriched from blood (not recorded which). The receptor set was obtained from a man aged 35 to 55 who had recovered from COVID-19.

DNA of the CDR3: TGTGCCAGCAGCCAAGAGTCGCGGTCCTATGGCTACACCTTC. This sequence encodes CASSQESRSYGYTF. The rearrangement joins TRBV3-1 (or the pseudogene TRBV3-2) to TRBJ1-2; D call uncertain. CDR1 and CDR2 (germline): LGHDT, YNNKEL (reference sequence). The CDR3 is 14 residues long. Trimming removed 0 bases at V and 4 bases at J, with 9 bases between.

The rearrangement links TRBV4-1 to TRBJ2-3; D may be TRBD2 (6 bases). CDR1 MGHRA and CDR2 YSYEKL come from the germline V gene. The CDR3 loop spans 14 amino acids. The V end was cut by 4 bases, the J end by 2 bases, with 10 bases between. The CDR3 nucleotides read TGCGCCAGCAGCCCTAGGACTACCACAGATACGCAGTATTTT. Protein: CASSPRTTTDTQYF.

The CDR3 DNA is TGTGCCAGCAGCTCTCTGGGACTAGCGGACACCGGGGAGCTGTTTTTT. Translation gives CASSSLGLADTGELFF. V and J are TRBV11-2 and TRBJ2-2; 11 bases are shared with TRBD2. The CDR3 consists of 16 residues. J was trimmed by 3 bases and V by 4 bases; bases with no gene match: 4. The germline V gene has CDR1 SGHAT and CDR2 FQNNGV.

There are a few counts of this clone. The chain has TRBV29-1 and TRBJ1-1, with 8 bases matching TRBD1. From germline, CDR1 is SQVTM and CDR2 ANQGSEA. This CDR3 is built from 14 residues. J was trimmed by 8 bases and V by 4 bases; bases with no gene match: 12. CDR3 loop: CSVVGNRGRREAFF. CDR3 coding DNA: TGCAGCGTTGTCGGCAACAGGGGGAGGCGGGAAGCTTTCTTT. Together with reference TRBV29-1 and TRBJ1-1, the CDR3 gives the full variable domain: SAVISQKPSRDICQRGTSLTIQCQVDSQVTMMFWYRQQPGQSLTLIATANQGSEATYESGFVIDKFPISRPNLTFSTLTVSNMSPEDSSIYLCSVVGNRGRREAFFGQGTRLTVV.

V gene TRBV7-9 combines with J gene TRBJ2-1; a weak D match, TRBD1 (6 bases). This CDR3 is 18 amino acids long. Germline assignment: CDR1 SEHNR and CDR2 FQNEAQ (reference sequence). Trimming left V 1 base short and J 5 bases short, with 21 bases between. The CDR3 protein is CASSLVDRDILRNNEQFF. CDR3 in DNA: TGTGCCAGCAGCTTAGTTGATAGGGACATACTCAGGAACAATGAGCAGTTCTTC.

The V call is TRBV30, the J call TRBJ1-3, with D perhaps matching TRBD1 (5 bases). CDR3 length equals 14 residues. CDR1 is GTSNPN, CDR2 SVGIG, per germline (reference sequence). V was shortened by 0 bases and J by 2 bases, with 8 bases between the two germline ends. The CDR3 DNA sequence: TGTGCCTGGAGTGTAAAAGGGGCTGGAAACACCATATATTTT. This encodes CAWSVKGAGNTIYF.

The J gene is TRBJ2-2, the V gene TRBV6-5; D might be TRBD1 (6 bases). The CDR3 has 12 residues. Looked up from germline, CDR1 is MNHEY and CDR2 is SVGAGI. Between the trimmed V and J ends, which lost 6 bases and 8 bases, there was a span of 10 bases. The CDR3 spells CASSRGQGELFF. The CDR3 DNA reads TGTGCCAGCAGCCGTGGACAGGGGGAGCTGTTTTTT.

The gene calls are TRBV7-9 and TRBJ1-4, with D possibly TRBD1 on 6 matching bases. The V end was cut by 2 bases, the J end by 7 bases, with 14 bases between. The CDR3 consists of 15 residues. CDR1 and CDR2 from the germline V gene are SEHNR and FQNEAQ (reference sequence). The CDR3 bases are TGTGCCAGCAGCTTAACAGGGTCAGGGCGTGAAAAACTGTTTTTT. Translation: CASSLTGSGREKLFF.